These 14 T cell receptor beta chains originate from one sample sequenced in a study of cytomegalovirus exposure and HLA in healthy donors. Use of 60 Vbeta and 13 Jbeta primers characterized the PCR. Repertoires were generated with immunoSEQ multiplex PCR, while TCRdb's copy carries only in-frame clones and drops some. Of under 140,000 clones listed, over 65% were seen once; the top ten hold approximately 1.3%. Sequences were obtained from PBMCs. These receptors all come from a woman in her 30s in good health and CMV-seronegative.

J is TRBJ1-5 and V is TRBV27, with 9 positions matching TRBD1. CDR1 and CDR2 (germline): MNHEY, SMNVEV (reference sequence). CDR3 length: 16 residues. V was pared by 8 bases and J by 0 bases, with 8 bases of the junction left unmatched. CDR3 in DNA: TGTGCCAGCCACGCCGGGACAGGGTTTAGCAATCAGCCCCAGCATTTT. Encoded protein: CASHAGTGFSNQPQHF.

J is TRBJ1-1 and V is TRBV28; D uncertain. V lost 2 bases, J lost 2 bases, and 9 bases lay in between. Germline CDR1 is MDHEN and CDR2 is SYDVKM. The CDR3 runs 14 residues. The CDR3 loop is CASSLVFRNTEAFF. For the CDR3, the DNA is TGTGCCAGCAGTTTAGTGTTTAGAAACACTGAAGCTTTCTTT.

Here the CDR3 reads CASSLRGPGANVLTF. As DNA, the CDR3 is TGTGCCAGCAGCTTGAGAGGGCCTGGGGCCAACGTCCTGACTTTC. This rearrangement joins TRBV13 to TRBJ2-6; tentatively, D is TRBD2 (5 bases). Looked up from germline, CDR1 is PRHDT and CDR2 is FYEKMQ (reference sequence). The CDR3 totals 15 residues. The ends were cut back, 3 bases at V and 2 bases at J, with 8 bases in the middle.

The V and J genes are TRBV28 and TRBJ1-5; 7 nucleotides agree with TRBD1. Germline V CDR1 and CDR2: MDHEN, SYDVKM. This CDR3 is built from 16 residues. With 5 bases clipped from V and 1 base from J, the junction kept 8 bases outside the gene matches. The CDR3 is CASSSRQGASNQPQHF. Here the CDR3 DNA reads TGTGCCAGCAGTAGCCGACAGGGAGCGAGCAATCAGCCCCAGCATTTT. Supplemented by reference TRBV28 and TRBJ1-5, the full variable domain reads DVKVTQSSRYLVKRTGEKVFLECVQDMDHENMFWYRQDPGLGLRLIYFSYDVKMKEKGDIPEGYSVSREKKERFSLILESASTNQTSMYLCASSSRQGASNQPQHFGDGTRLSIL.

J is TRBJ1-6 and V is TRBV11-2; D is unclear. CDR1 SGHAT and CDR2 FQNNGV come from the germline V gene. Trimming shortened V by 4 bases and J by 7 bases, and 11 bases separated the two germline ends. CDR3 length: 14 amino acids. CDR3 bases: TGTGCCAGCAGCTCACGGGGAGGCAATTCACCCCTCCACTTT. It specifies CASSSRGGNSPLHF.

This chain joins TRBV30 and TRBJ2-1, with TRBD2 matching over 13 bases. J was trimmed by 9 bases and V by 5 bases; bases with no gene match: 4. The CDR3 extends over 13 amino acids. Germline V gene sequence: CDR1 GTSNPN, CDR2 SVGIG (reference sequence). The CDR3 here is CAWRLAGGFEQFF. Here the CDR3 DNA reads TGTGCCTGGCGACTAGCGGGGGGTTTTGAGCAGTTCTTC.

CDR3 sequence reads: CASSQFTGATNEKLFF. The CDR3 DNA reads TGCGCCAGCAGCCAATTCACAGGGGCAACTAATGAAAAACTGTTTTTT. The chain carries TRBV4-1 and TRBJ1-4; 7 bases are a match to TRBD1. Trimming removed 2 bases from V and 0 bases from J; junction bases left unmatched: 3. Germline loops: CDR1 MGHRA, CDR2 YSYEKL. The CDR3 is 16 residues long.

The rearrangement links TRBV10-3 to TRBJ1-4, with a tentative D call TRBD1 (6 bases). Trimming pared 9 bases from V and 4 bases from J, leaving 18 bases between. From germline, CDR1 is ENHRY and CDR2 SYGVKD. The CDR3 consists of 15 residues. The chain's CDR3 is CAISPVGDINEKLFF. The CDR3, as DNA: TGTGCCATTTCCCCCGTAGGGGACATTAATGAAAAACTGTTTTTT.

This clone was recorded only once. The V and J genes are TRBV9 and TRBJ2-1, with a possible D match to TRBD2 (7 bases). Trimming took off 0 bases at V and 10 bases at J, with 23 bases between the two ends. The CDR3 is 17 residues long. CDR1 is SGDLS, CDR2 YYNGEE, per germline. DNA of the CDR3: TGTGCCAGCAGCGTAGGGTTGGTATTCGGGGGGCCGGAGGAGCAGTTCTTC. The encoded protein is CASSVGLVFGGPEEQFF. The variable domain in full, completed from reference TRBV9 and TRBJ2-1, reads DSGVTQTPKHLITATGQRVTLRCSPRSGDLSVYWYQQSLDQGLQFLIQYYNGEERAKGNILERFSAQQFPDLHSELNLSSLELGDSALYFCASSVGLVFGGPEEQFFGPGTRLTVL.

This clone was recorded only once. V is TRBV4-1 and J is TRBJ2-1, with 10 nucleotides matching TRBD2. The CDR3 has 15 amino acids. CDR1 MGHRA and CDR2 YSYEKL come from the germline V gene. With 0 bases clipped from V and 10 bases from J, the junction kept 6 bases outside the gene matches. The CDR3 region is CASSQDDSLAGEQFF. The CDR3 DNA reads TGCGCCAGCAGCCAAGATGATTCACTAGCGGGGGAGCAGTTCTTC.

The chain joins TRBV2 to TRBJ1-2; 7 nucleotides agree with TRBD1. CDR1 is SNHLY and CDR2 is FYNNEI in the germline V gene. J gave up 5 bases and V 1 base, and 7 bases lay outside the gene matches. The CDR3 extends over 15 amino acids. In DNA form, the CDR3 reads TGTGCCAGCAGTGAAGAACAGGGGCTAGGGTATGGCTACACCTTC. This encodes CASSEEQGLGYGYTF. Full variable domain (rest looked up from reference TRBV2 and TRBJ1-2): EPEVTQTPSHQVTQMGQEVILRCVPISNHLYFYWYRQILGQKVEFLVSFYNNEISEKSEIFDDQFSVERPDGSNFTLKIRSTKLEDSAMYFCASSEEQGLGYGYTFGSGTRLTVV.

This clone has just one count. The rearrangement joins TRBV29-1 to TRBJ1-4, with D tentatively TRBD1 (6 bases). V shed 6 bases and J shed 9 bases, with 17 bases lying between them. The CDR3 covers 13 residues. Germline V gene sequence: CDR1 SQVTM, CDR2 ANQGSEA. CDR3 in DNA: TGCAGCGTCAACGACTCAGGGGCCCAAAAACTGTTTTTT. Translation: CSVNDSGAQKLFF.

This chain joins TRBV5-4 and TRBJ2-5, with 15 nucleotides matching TRBD2. This CDR3 is 17 amino acids long. CDR1 and CDR2 from the germline V gene are SGHNT and YYREEE (reference sequence). J lost 2 bases, V lost 4 bases, and 6 bases had no gene match. The CDR3 is CASSRGTSGGSQETQYF. The CDR3 nucleotides are TGTGCCAGCAGCCGAGGGACTAGCGGGGGGTCACAAGAGACCCAGTACTTC.

The chain employs TRBV4-1 and TRBJ1-1, with D hard to call. V was trimmed by 7 bases and J by 11 bases, leaving 14 bases between them. The germline V gene has CDR1 MGHRA and CDR2 YSYEKL. This CDR3 is 11 amino acids long. CDR3 nucleotides: TGCGCCAGCAAGGGAGGTTTGGTGGCTTTCTTT. As protein: CASKGGLVAFF.